A selection of T cell receptor beta chains follows, all from one sample in a study of vaccination and CD4 T cells after COVID-19. These receptors have no known antigen. From the PCR reads, TCRdb called clonotypes with MiXCR, one entry per CDR3 protein. The sample has 9,000 to 15,000 distinct CDR3 sequences, more than 60% seen once. What was sequenced was CD4+ T cells from blood, cultured in vitro. The receptors derive from a human donor who had recovered from COVID-19. CDR3s include the opening cysteine and the closing phenylalanine or tryptophan. The order of the fields is J gene, clone size, V gene, D gene, CDR3 DNA, CDR3 protein. D genes are given only for firm matches. Only part of the rows carry a size: once, few, many, or a class if the clone is expanded.

TRBJ2-3 | . | TRBV20-1 | . | TGCAGTGCCCCCTCGAGGCACACACCCACAGATACGCAGTATTTT | CSAPSRHTPTDTQYF
TRBJ1-6 | once | TRBV12-5 | . | TGTGCTAGTGGTTCCGTCGCGGGCAGGGTGAATTCACCCCTCCACTTT | CASGSVAGRVNSPLHF
TRBJ2-7 | . | TRBV27 | TRBD1 | TGTGCCAGCAGTTCTCGGTCGGGACAGGGATCCTACGAGCAGTACTTC | CASSSRSGQGSYEQYF
TRBJ1-5 | . | TRBV24-1 | . | TGTGCCACCAGTGGAGACAGAAATCAGCCCCAGCATTTT | CATSGDRNQPQHF
TRBJ2-1 | . | TRBV10-2 | . | TGCGCCAGCAGGTCCGGGACAAGCATCTACAATGAGCAGTTCTTC | CASRSGTSIYNEQFF
TRBJ2-7 | . | TRBV24-1 | TRBD1 | TGTGCCACCAGTGATTCAGGGACAGGGGGCTACGAGCAGTACTTC | CATSDSGTGGYEQYF
TRBJ2-1 | . | TRBV10-1 | . | TGCGCCAGCAGTGCAGCGGAACAGCAGTTCTTC | CASSAAEQQFF
TRBJ1-1 | few | TRBV6-4 | . | TGTGCCAGCCCGACAGCCACTGAAGCTTTCTTT | CASPTATEAFF
TRBJ1-2 | . | TRBV11-1 | . | TGTGCCAGCACCAATCCAGGGGAGGCATATGGCTACACCTTC | CASTNPGEAYGYTF
TRBJ1-1 | . | TRBV5-1 | . | TGCGCCAGCAGCTACCCGAACACTGAAGCTTTCTTT | CASSYPNTEAFF
TRBJ2-7 | . | TRBV27 | . | TGTGCCAGCAGTTTAGGTCAGGGAGCGGGCGAGCAGTACTTC | CASSLGQGAGEQYF
TRBJ2-5 | . | TRBV7-8 | TRBD2 | TGTGCCAGCAGCCGCACCGCGGGAGGGTGGCAAGAGACCCAGTACTTC | CASSRTAGGWQETQYF
TRBJ1-6 | once | TRBV20-1 | TRBD1 | TGCAGTGCTAGGACAGGGTTCGATAATTCACCCCTCCACTTT | CSARTGFDNSPLHF
TRBJ2-5 | . | TRBV27 | TRBD2 | TGTGCCAGCAGTTCCCTACTGACCCCTAGCGGGGTGGGAGAGACCCAGTACTTC | CASSSLLTPSGVGETQYF
TRBJ1-5 | . | TRBV15 | . | TGTGCCACCAGCAGGGACCTTTCCATTCAGCCCCAGCATTTT | CATSRDLSIQPQHF
TRBJ1-1 | medium-sized | TRBV28 | TRBD1 | TGTGCCAGCAGTCAACAGGGGGCCCTCGAGGACACTGAAGCTTTCTTT | CASSQQGALEDTEAFF
TRBJ2-6 | . | TRBV24-1 | . | TGTGCCACCAGTGATTGGGGCTCTGGGGCCAACGTCCTGACTTTC | CATSDWGSGANVLTF
TRBJ1-5 | few | TRBV2 | TRBD1 | TGTGCCAGCCGCCCAGGGGGCGGATATCAGCCCCAGCATTTT | CASRPGGGYQPQHF
TRBJ2-1 | once | TRBV6-1 | TRBD2 | TGTGCCAGCAGAACCGGGACTAGGGGCGAGCAGTTCTTC | CASRTGTRGEQFF
TRBJ2-1 | . | TRBV6-1 | TRBD2 | TGTGCCAGCAGTGTCTATTTGCCGGGACTAGCGGGGGGGTCCCGCTACAATGAGCAGTTCTTC | CASSVYLPGLAGGSRYNEQFF
TRBJ1-6 | few | TRBV6-2/TRBV6-3 | . | TGTGCCAGCAGTTACTCGAACACTGGACAAACCCTCCACTTT | CASSYSNTGQTLHF
TRBJ2-1 | . | TRBV4-2 | TRBD2 | TGTGCCAGCAGCCAAGATCCAGGGACTAGCGGGAGGCGGTGGTACAATGAGCAGTTCTTC | CASSQDPGTSGRRWYNEQFF
TRBJ2-7 | . | TRBV27 | . | TGTGCCAGCAGGATCGAGGCCGACTACGAGCAGTACTTC | CASRIEADYEQYF
TRBJ1-2 | . | TRBV6-5 | . | TGTGCCAGCAGTTCGAGATATGACTATGGCTACACCTTC | CASSSRYDYGYTF
TRBJ1-5 | . | TRBV19 | . | TGTGCCAGTAGTAGACCCAATCAGCCCCAGCATTTT | CASSRPNQPQHF